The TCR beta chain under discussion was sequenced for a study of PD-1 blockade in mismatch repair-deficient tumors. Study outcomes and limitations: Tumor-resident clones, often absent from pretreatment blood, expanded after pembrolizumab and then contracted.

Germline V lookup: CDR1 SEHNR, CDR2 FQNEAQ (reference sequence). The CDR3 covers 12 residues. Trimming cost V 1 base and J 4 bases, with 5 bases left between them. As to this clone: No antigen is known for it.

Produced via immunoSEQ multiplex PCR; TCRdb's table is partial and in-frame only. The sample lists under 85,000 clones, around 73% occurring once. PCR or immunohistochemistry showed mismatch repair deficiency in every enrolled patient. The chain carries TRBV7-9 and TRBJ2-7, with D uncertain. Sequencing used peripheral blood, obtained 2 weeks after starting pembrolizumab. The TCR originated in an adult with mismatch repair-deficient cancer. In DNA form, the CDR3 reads TGTGCCAGCAGCTTAGGTCAGTACGAGCAGTACTTC. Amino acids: CASSLGQYEQYF.